Below are 9 T cell receptor beta chains sequenced from a single sample in a study of T-cell memory formation after mild COVID-19 (dated by TCRdb to the early 2020s). The library was made by 5' RACE. The listed sequencing device is Illumina NovaSeq 6000. The raw public reads went through TCRdb reprocessing: fastp at Q25, MiXCR clone calling, in-frame beta chains kept. Identical CDR3 protein sequences are pooled into one entry, listed with their most common genes and DNA. This sample gives hundreds of thousands of distinct CDR3 sequences in total; roughly 21% of them show up just once. The leading ten clones occupy roughly an eighth of the sample. The specimen was PBMCs or a T cell subset sorted from them (not recorded which). Receptors originate from an adult woman who had mild COVID-19 (a few samples of this study predate the infection). The sample titles of this study are shuffled in the database, so cell type and time point are left out; the donor was told from shared clones.

Of note for this clonotype: A much larger clone is a single base away; this may be a read error. The chain joins TRBV18 to TRBJ2-5; no firm D call. V was shortened by 0 bases and J by 3 bases, with 8 bases between the two germline ends. The CDR3 runs 14 residues. Germline loops: CDR1 KGHSH, CDR2 LQKENI. Here the CDR3 reads CASSPPRSKETQYF. CDR3 coding DNA: TGTGCCAGCTCACCACCCCGGAGTAAAGAGACCCAGTACTTC.

At least ten counts were recorded for this clonotype. This chain uses TRBV12-3 or TRBV12-4 with TRBJ1-2; weak D call: TRBD1 (5 bases). The V end lost 6 bases, the J end lost 4 bases, and 12 bases lay between the germline ends. The CDR3 spans 13 residues. In DNA, the CDR3 is TGTGCCAGCAGCGACCAGGGTCCCTATGGCTACACCTTC. It specifies CASSDQGPYGYTF.

There are a few counts of this clonotype. The chain carries TRBV7-2 and TRBJ2-6, with a tentative D call TRBD2 (6 bases). V was pared by 1 base and J by 3 bases, with 7 bases between. The CDR3 extends over 15 amino acids. The germline V gene encodes CDR1 SGHTA and CDR2 FQGNSA. This chain's CDR3 is CASSLVGGGANVLTF. In DNA, the CDR3 is TGTGCCAGCAGCTTAGTGGGAGGTGGGGCCAACGTCCTGACTTTC.

This chain links TRBV20-1 with TRBJ1-5; maybe TRBD1 (5 bases). Germline V CDR1 and CDR2: DFQATT, SNEGSKA (reference sequence). This CDR3 has 12 residues. V was clipped by 3 bases and J by 6 bases, with 9 bases between them. CDR3 in amino acids: CSASAGVQPQHF. The CDR3, as DNA: TGCAGTGCTAGTGCGGGGGTTCAGCCCCAGCATTTT.

This clonotype has just one count. The rearrangement uses TRBV24-1 and TRBJ2-3; 8 nucleotides align to TRBD1. This CDR3 comprises 14 residues. Germline values: CDR1 KGHDR, CDR2 SFDVKD. V shed 7 bases and J 5 bases; nucleotides not matched to a gene: 7. The CDR3 DNA reads as TGTGCCACCAGCGCAGGGGGCGCCGAAGATACGCAGTATTTT. The encoded protein is CATSAGGAEDTQYF.

This clonotype was observed many times. The V call is TRBV7-2, the J call TRBJ2-2; tentative D call: TRBD1 (6 bases). Germline V gives CDR1 SGHTA, CDR2 FQGNSA. V lost 1 base, J lost 6 bases, and 9 bases lay in between. There are 14 residues in the CDR3. The CDR3 sequence is CASSLDRVPGELFF. CDR3 bases: TGTGCCAGCAGCTTAGACAGGGTTCCCGGGGAGCTGTTTTTT. The full variable domain, in which reference TRBV7-2 and TRBJ2-2 provide the parts outside the CDR3, is GAGVSQSPSNKVTEKGKDVELRCDPISGHTALYWYRQSLGQGLEFLIYFQGNSAPDKSGLPSDRFSAERTGGSVSTLTIQRTQQEDSAVYLCASSLDRVPGELFFGEGSRLTVL.

The V and J genes are TRBV20-1 and TRBJ2-7; 10 nucleotides line up with TRBD2. Germline V CDR1 and CDR2: DFQATT, SNEGSKA (reference sequence). J lost 2 bases, V lost 6 bases, and 7 bases had no gene match. The CDR3 has 14 amino acids. The CDR3: CSATTSGDTYEQYF. The CDR3 nucleotides are TGCAGTGCAACAACTAGCGGGGATACCTACGAGCAGTACTTC.

CDR3 sequence: CASSYSGQTANTGELFF. The CDR3 region has the DNA TGTGCCAGCAGTTACTCGGGACAGACCGCGAACACCGGGGAGCTGTTTTTT. This chain joins TRBV6-5 and TRBJ2-2, with 7 bases lining up with TRBD1. The V gene end was trimmed by 0 bases and the J gene end by 0 bases; junction bases not matched to a gene: 4. The germline V gene has CDR1 MNHEY and CDR2 SVGAGI. The CDR3 consists of 17 residues.

This clonotype occurred a few times. This chain joins TRBV10-3 and TRBJ2-7; 10 bases fit TRBD1. After removal of 0 bases from V and 2 bases from J, the junction contained 1 base not matched to a gene. The CDR3 has 15 residues. Germline V CDR1 and CDR2: ENHRY, SYGVKD. The CDR3 DNA reads as TGTGCCATCAGTGAGTCCGGGACAGGGGCCTACGAGCAGTACTTC. Protein sequence: CAISESGTGAYEQYF.